This TCR beta chain was observed in a study of T cell repertoires in cytomegalovirus infection. The overall study: Recently identified HLA-C-restricted CMV epitopes were used, and well-studied HLA-B-restricted CMV epitopes were used as well. Through public TCR beta signatures, both CMV infection and matching HLA type were indicated. Study outcomes and limitations: The cumulative frequency of public TCR beta families distinguished individuals who carried CMV together with the relevant HLA. Clonotype analysis showed dominance of the ex vivo response by HLA-C-restricted CMV-specific TCR beta clonotypes.

On this clonotype: Its specificity is unknown.

The junction had 8 bases not matched to a gene; V was cut back by 3 bases and J by 0 bases. The CDR3 sequence is 18 residues long. Germline values: CDR1 SEHNR, CDR2 FQNEAQ (reference sequence). TCRdb reprocessed the reads via MiXCR and lists one record per CDR3 protein. The sample comprises 900,000 to 950,000 distinct CDR3 sequences, around 32% of which are singletons, and about an eighth rests with the top ten. The input for sequencing was cultured CD8+ T cells from PBMCs, taken from culture after CMV antigen stimulation. The clonotype comes from a human donor in good health (CMV status not recorded). Some clones in this sample may be carry-over from other donors' samples. The chain carries TRBV7-9 and TRBJ1-3; 10 nucleotides align to TRBD1. CDR3 sequence: CASSLGDRGFSSGNTIYF. In DNA, the CDR3 is TGTGCCAGCAGCTTGGGGGACAGGGGTTTCAGCTCTGGAAACACCATATATTTT.